One and the same sample provided the 25 T cell receptor beta chains below, sequenced in a study of cytomegalovirus exposure and HLA in healthy donors. The PCR ran on 60 Vbeta and 13 Jbeta primers. Sequencing used immunoSEQ multiplex PCR; TCRdb keeps in-frame clones, though not all of them. The sample includes under 150,000 clones, roughly 80% seen only once; the top ten take about 11%. What was sequenced was PBMCs. These receptors came from a male donor in good health and CMV-seropositive.

In the case of this clone: Additional DNA sequences in this sample encode the identical CDR3. J is TRBJ2-3 and V is TRBV7-3; a possible D gene is TRBD1 (5 bases). With 0 bases removed from V and 1 base from J, the gap between germline ends came to 5 bases. Germline CDR1 is SGHTA and CDR2 is FQGTGA. This CDR3 contains 14 residues. CDR3 nucleotides: TGTGCCAGCAGCTTAACCAGGGGCACAGATACGCAGTATTTT. As protein: CASSLTRGTDTQYF.

The chain carries TRBV6-5 and TRBJ2-7, with D tentatively TRBD2 (5 bases). The V end lost 6 bases, the J end lost 2 bases, and 11 bases lay between the germline ends. The CDR3 is made up of 13 amino acids. The germline V gene has CDR1 MNHEY and CDR2 SVGAGI. The CDR3 nucleotides read TGTGCCAGCAGGGCGGAGGCGACCTACGAGCAGTACTTC. Translation: CASRAEATYEQYF.

The chain carries TRBV19 and TRBJ1-2; the D gene is possibly TRBD1 (6 bases). This CDR3 region has 14 residues. CDR1 is LNHDA and CDR2 is SQIVND in the germline V gene (reference sequence). The V gene lost 5 bases and the J gene lost 2 bases, with 12 bases spanning the gap. In nucleotides, the CDR3 is TGTGCCAGTAGTCAAACCAGGGGCAACTATGGCTACACCTTC. It specifies CASSQTRGNYGYTF.

The genes are TRBV2 and TRBJ2-7; 9 nucleotides match TRBD1. The trim removed 7 bases at V and 3 bases at J, leaving 10 bases unmatched. Germline CDR1 SNHLY, CDR2 FYNNEI. The CDR3 covers 15 residues. DNA of the CDR3: TGTGCCAGCACCGCCCGGGACAGGGCCTACTACGAGCAGTACTTC. It is translated as CASTARDRAYYEQYF.

The chain combines TRBV28 with TRBJ2-7; D perhaps matches TRBD1 (6 bases). This CDR3 spans 14 amino acids. CDR1 MDHEN and CDR2 SYDVKM come from the germline V gene. V was clipped by 4 bases and J by 0 bases, with 10 bases between them. CDR3 sequence (DNA): TGTGCCAGCAGTTCCGGACAGAACTCCTACGAGCAGTACTTC. Amino acid sequence: CASSSGQNSYEQYF.

The J gene is TRBJ2-7, the V gene TRBV4-3, with TRBD1 identical over 10 bases. This CDR3 spans 16 amino acids. Germline-derived CDR1 and CDR2 are LGHNA and YSLEER. The V segment lost 3 bases and the J segment 2 bases; nucleotides outside the gene matches: 7. This CDR3 is CASSQGLGQGTYEQYF. The CDR3, as DNA: TGCGCCAGCAGCCAGGGCCTGGGACAGGGGACCTACGAGCAGTACTTC.

The chain carries TRBV11-2 and TRBJ2-5; TRBD1 is a possible D gene (5 bases). Germline CDR1 is SGHAT and CDR2 is FQNNGV. This CDR3 region has 13 residues. V was cut by 3 bases and J by 4 bases, with 9 bases left in between. CDR3 protein: CASSFRVGETQYF. For the CDR3, the DNA is TGTGCCAGCAGCTTCAGGGTAGGAGAGACCCAGTACTTC.

This clone occurred once. The V gene is TRBV9, the J gene TRBJ1-2; D gene ambiguous. Germline CDR1 reads SGDLS; CDR2 reads YYNGEE. The CDR3 has 13 residues. V gave up 3 bases and J gave up 6 bases, with 12 bases separating them. CDR3 DNA: TGTGCCAGCAGCGACCCGGGAGGCGATGGCTACACCTTC. It is translated as CASSDPGGDGYTF.

The rearrangement uses TRBV15 and TRBJ2-1, with 9 bases identical to TRBD2. CDR1 and CDR2 from the germline V gene are LNHNV and YYDKDF (reference sequence). V dropped 1 base and J dropped 5; count of bases not matched to a gene: 6. The length of the CDR3 is 16 residues. The CDR3 DNA sequence: TGTGCCACCAGCAGAGGAAGACTAGCGGAGGACAATGAGCAGTTCTTC. Protein sequence: CATSRGRLAEDNEQFF.

The CDR3 DNA reads as TGTGCCACCCTACAGGGGTACTCAGAGACCCAGTACTTC. This sequence encodes CATLQGYSETQYF. This chain uses TRBV28 with TRBJ2-5, with 7 bases aligning to TRBD1. This CDR3 has 13 residues. The germline gives CDR1 MDHEN, CDR2 SYDVKM. J lost 4 bases, V lost 10 bases, and 9 bases had no gene match.

The table lists this clone with a count of one. V and J are TRBV5-4 and TRBJ2-5, with D perhaps matching TRBD2 (6 bases). V was shortened by 4 bases and J by 2 bases, with 12 bases between the two germline ends. This CDR3 comprises 14 residues. Germline V gene lookup returns CDR1 SGHNT and CDR2 YYREEE (reference sequence). CDR3 nucleotides: TGTGCCAGCAGCCTACCGGGAGTTCAAGAGACCCAGTACTTC. This gives the protein CASSLPGVQETQYF.

The genes are TRBV19 and TRBJ2-1; D might be TRBD1 (5 bases). CDR3 length: 15 residues. CDR1 and CDR2 (germline): LNHDA, SQIVND (reference sequence). V gave up 1 base and J gave up 6 bases, with 13 bases separating them. The CDR3 DNA reads TGTGCCAGTAGTATAGTACAGGAAGCACTCAATGAGCAGTTCTTC. It specifies CASSIVQEALNEQFF.

The chain uses TRBV2 and TRBJ1-5; no clear D. V lost 6 bases and J lost 1, with 10 bases in between. Germline V gene data show CDR1 as SNHLY and CDR2 as FYNNEI. The CDR3 loop spans 14 amino acids. CDR3 region: CASREGLSNQPQHF. As DNA, the CDR3 is TGTGCCAGCAGGGAGGGTCTGAGCAATCAGCCCCAGCATTTT.

This clone was seen just once. The chain's CDR3 is CASSQWSAQGEEAFF. CDR3 in DNA: TGCGCCAGCAGCCAATGGTCTGCACAGGGGGAAGAAGCTTTCTTT. This sequence joins TRBV4-3 and TRBJ1-1, with 8 bases matching TRBD1. CDR1 is LGHNA, CDR2 YSLEER, per germline. With V trimmed by 2 bases and J by 8 bases, 10 bases remained unmatched. The CDR3 consists of 15 residues.

V and J are TRBV15 and TRBJ2-7, with a possible D match to TRBD1 (5 bases). The CDR3 is 14 residues long. The V end lost 0 bases, the J end lost 5 bases, and 11 bases lay between the germline ends. Germline values: CDR1 LNHNV, CDR2 YYDKDF (reference sequence). This CDR3 is CATSREGVSHEQYF. CDR3 in DNA: TGTGCCACCAGCAGAGAAGGGGTGTCCCACGAGCAGTACTTC.

The genes are TRBV7-2 and TRBJ2-7, with 10 bases that match TRBD2. With 5 bases clipped from V and 5 bases from J, the junction kept 6 bases outside the gene matches. This CDR3 spans 14 amino acids. In germline, CDR1 is SGHTA, CDR2 FQGNSA. CDR3 DNA sequence: TGTGCCAGCAGCCCTGGACTAGCGGCGAACGAGCAGTACTTC. Translated: CASSPGLAANEQYF.

In nucleotides, the CDR3 is TGTGCCAGCAGTTTAAGGGGTTGGGACACTGAAGCTTTCTTT. This gives the protein CASSLRGWDTEAFF. The rearrangement joins TRBV28 to TRBJ1-1, with D tentatively TRBD1 (5 bases). In germline, CDR1 is MDHEN, CDR2 SYDVKM. V dropped 2 bases and J dropped 3 bases, with 10 bases sitting between them. This CDR3 is built from 14 residues.

The chain links TRBV30 to TRBJ2-3, with a possible D match to TRBD1 (5 bases). Germline V gene sequence: CDR1 GTSNPN, CDR2 SVGIG (reference sequence). The CDR3 spans 14 residues. V lost 4 bases and J 2 bases, leaving 13 bases between the germline ends. The CDR3, as DNA: TGTGCCTGGAAGAACAGGATATTCACAGATACGCAGTATTTT. Protein sequence: CAWKNRIFTDTQYF.

Points on this clone: The junction differs from germline at one of its ends, possibly a read error. The chain links TRBV7-9 to TRBJ2-1, with 11 nucleotides matching TRBD2. Germline-derived CDR1 and CDR2 are SEHNR and FQNEAQ (reference sequence). This CDR3 has 17 amino acids. DNA of the CDR3: TGTTCCAGCAGCTTAGCGGGAGGGGGGAGCTCCTACAATGAGCAGTTCTTC. Encoded protein: CSSSLAGGGSSYNEQFF.

V gene TRBV7-3 combines with J gene TRBJ2-3; a weak D match, TRBD2 (6 bases). V lost 3 bases and J 4 bases, leaving 20 bases between the germline ends. Looked up from germline, CDR1 is SGHTA and CDR2 is FQGTGA. The CDR3 extends over 17 amino acids. CDR3 DNA sequence: TGTGCCAGCAGCTTGAACCCTGGGACTGGCTACTCAGATACGCAGTATTTT. Amino acids: CASSLNPGTGYSDTQYF.

The chain uses TRBV30 and TRBJ2-2; TRBD2 matches 7 bases. After removal of 0 bases from V and 6 bases from J, the junction contained 7 bases not matched to a gene. CDR1 and CDR2 (germline): GTSNPN, SVGIG (reference sequence). CDR3 size: 15 residues. CDR3 protein: CAWSVSRGRAGELFF. For the CDR3, the DNA is TGTGCCTGGAGTGTATCTCGTGGGAGGGCCGGGGAGCTGTTTTTT.

This chain uses TRBV27 with TRBJ1-1; the D gene is possibly TRBD1 (5 bases). Germline lookup yields CDR1 MNHEY and CDR2 SMNVEV (reference sequence). V was clipped by 6 bases and J by 4 bases, with 15 bases between them. The CDR3 covers 14 residues. The CDR3 DNA reads TGTGCCAGCAGCCGCCTAGGGGAGGGCACTGAAGCTTTCTTT. It yields the protein CASSRLGEGTEAFF.

The chain recombines TRBV19 with TRBJ2-5, with 10 bases identical to TRBD1. Germline CDR1 LNHDA, CDR2 SQIVND (reference sequence). The J segment lost 7 bases and the V segment lost 4 bases, leaving 3 bases of the junction unmatched. This CDR3 is built from 13 residues. In nucleotides, the CDR3 is TGTGCCAGTAGTACCCGGACAGGGGGGACCCAGTACTTC. Its translation is CASSTRTGGTQYF.

The genes are TRBV30 and TRBJ2-3; TRBD2 agrees at 7 bases. Germline-derived CDR1 and CDR2 are GTSNPN and SVGIG (reference sequence). The CDR3 consists of 12 residues. The CDR3 is CATGGRADTQYF. The CDR3 DNA sequence: TGTGCGACGGGAGGTCGGGCAGATACGCAGTATTTT.

This clone was counted once. The chain carries TRBV5-4 and TRBJ1-4, with 8 bases aligning to TRBD1. CDR3 size: 14 residues. CDR1 is SGHNT, CDR2 YYREEE, per germline (reference sequence). The junction had 8 bases not matched to a gene; V was cut back by 5 bases and J by 8 bases. The CDR3 region is CASSLKQGGEKLFF. CDR3 nucleotide sequence: TGTGCCAGCAGTTTAAAACAGGGGGGAGAAAAACTGTTTTTT.